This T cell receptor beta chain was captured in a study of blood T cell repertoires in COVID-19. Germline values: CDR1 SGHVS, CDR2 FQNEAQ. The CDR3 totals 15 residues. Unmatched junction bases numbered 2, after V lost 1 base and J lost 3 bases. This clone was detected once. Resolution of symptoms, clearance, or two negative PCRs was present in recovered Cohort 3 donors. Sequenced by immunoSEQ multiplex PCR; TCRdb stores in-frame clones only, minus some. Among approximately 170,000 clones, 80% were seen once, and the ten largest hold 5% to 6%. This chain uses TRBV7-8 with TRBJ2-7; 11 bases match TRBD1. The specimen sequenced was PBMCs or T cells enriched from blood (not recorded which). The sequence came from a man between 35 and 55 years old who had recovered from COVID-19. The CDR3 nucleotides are TGTGCCAGCAGCTTAGGGACAGGGGGCGGCTACGAGCAGTACGTC. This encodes CASSLGTGGGYEQYV.